This TCR beta chain is drawn from a study of cytotoxic CD8 clonotypes in ibrutinib-treated CLL (dated by TCRdb to the early 2020s). As for the study more broadly: The cohort included roughly 15 treatment-naive and ten to eleven relapsed/refractory patients; around 18 were IGHV unmutated. Longitudinal samples were obtainable from about 30% of the roughly 90 participants in the trial. Cryopreserved peripheral blood mononuclear cells were obtained before treatment, at response, and at either sustained remission or disease progression. Response samples were obtained after a median of approximately twelve months of treatment, with a range of roughly 6 to 40 months. Every remission and progressive disease sample was obtained while ibrutinib was still being received by the patients. Samples averaged approximately 260,000 productive templates and just under 95,000 productive rearrangements. Responses were partial in approximately 24 patients and complete in 2; after median about 63 months follow-up, roughly 14 stayed in remission and approximately 12 progressed.

This clone appeared a few times. This clone's antigen is unknown. The input lacks base qualities; no much larger clone sits a single base away. A MiSeq instrument was used for deep resolution sequencing, which targeted depths ranging from 1 in 1 million up to 1 in 200,000 T cells, with coverage averaging 10x for each clonotype. The immunoSEQ hsTCRB Kit was used to generate the TCR beta libraries. On the authors' methods: The data were analyzed with ImmunoSEQ Analyzer and ImmunoSEQ Data Assistant, and V, D and J gene assignments followed IMGT definitions. Clonality, which ranges from 0 to 1, was calculated by subtracting the normalized Shannon entropy of productive rearrangement frequencies from one. Public clonotype analysis was restricted to overrepresented clonotypes comprising at least 0.05% of each patient's repertoire. Repertoires from 10 to 15 age-matched healthy donors in immuneACCESS were used as clonality controls. Here the immuneACCESS table is served through TCRdb, limited to in-frame sequences with V and J called. Missing clones are a known gap in these copies; in checked studies unresolved V genes cover under half, and the rest lacks a known reason. D and trimming come from the DNA, and the V and J calls and clone size come from that table. In this sample the table shows about 49,000 clones, approximately 53% of which occur a single time. In total, the top ten clones hold 32% of the sample.

Broad study findings and their caveats: Sustained-remission and progressing patients did not have matched sampling times, and lymph node repertoires were not examined. Public clonotypes were rare and either contracted or stayed stable during treatment, and the rise in clonality at ibrutinib response reflected the expansion of private clonotypes. An increase in clonality was observed at ibrutinib response, with clonality remaining stable during sustained remission and falling back toward baseline at progression. At baseline, clonality was higher than in age-matched healthy donors and showed a strong correlation with circulating CD8+ T-cell counts.

Via the germline V gene (reference sequence), CDR1 is GTSNPN and CDR2 SVGIG. The V and J ends are trimmed by 5 bases and 2 bases, leaving 6 bases between them. There are 11 amino acids in the CDR3, from cysteine to phenylalanine inclusive. Of the read, only the CDR3 DNA is kept; its 33 bases are in frame from base 1. Read against the paper, the sample's time point label means: eleven to twelve months on ibrutinib. For TCR beta library preparation, around 2 micrograms of genomic DNA were isolated from cryopreserved PBMCs. High-throughput TCR beta sequencing was performed on longitudinal blood samples from CLL patients receiving ibrutinib monotherapy. The patients were enrolled in a single-center, open-label phase 2 trial of ibrutinib monotherapy.

This sequence was found in a human donor with chronic lymphocytic leukemia. The sample consisted of PBMCs, taken after 12 months of ibrutinib treatment. The receptor chain draws on TRBV30 and TRBJ1-1; no D gene can be assigned with confidence. The base sequence is TGTGCCTGGCACTCCAACACTGAAGCTTTCTTT. The resulting protein is CAWHSNTEAFF.